These 28 T cell receptor beta chains came from one sample sequenced in a study of CD8 T cells in ankylosing spondylitis. TCRdb analysed the 5' RACE reads with MiXCR anew, one entry per CDR3 protein. The profile shows approximately 100,000 distinct CDR3 sequences, around 24% of them singletons. The sample taken for sequencing was synovial fluid, either unsorted or a sorted T cell fraction (not recorded which). All receptors come from a male donor with ankylosing spondylitis.

V usage is TRBV7-8 and J usage is TRBJ2-7; a weak D match, TRBD2 (5 bases). This CDR3 spans 12 amino acids. Germline CDR1 SGHVS, CDR2 FQNEAQ. V was trimmed by 5 bases and J by 7 bases, leaving 12 bases between them. CDR3 coding DNA: TGTGCCAGCAGCCCCGTCCGGGGTGAGCAGTACTTC. It translates to CASSPVRGEQYF.

This clonotype has a handful of counts. The chain uses TRBV10-3 and TRBJ2-1; D is unclear. The germline V and J ends were trimmed by 11 bases and 9 bases, with 14 bases remaining between them. The CDR3 length is 11 residues. Germline loops: CDR1 ENHRY, CDR2 SYGVKD. The CDR3 is CAPSNPPEQFF. CDR3 nucleotides: TGTGCCCCAAGTAACCCACCTGAGCAGTTCTTC.

The chain employs TRBV5-6 and TRBJ2-2, with D tentatively TRBD1 or TRBD2 (5 bases each). Germline values: CDR1 SGHDT, CDR2 YYEEEE. V was trimmed by 4 bases and J by 3 bases, leaving 13 bases between them. The CDR3 spans 15 residues. The CDR3 region is CASSPGLADTGELFF. The CDR3 DNA reads as TGTGCCAGCAGCCCGGGGCTAGCAGACACCGGGGAGCTGTTTTTT.

This clonotype has only a few counts. The chain combines TRBV5-1 with TRBJ1-4; 8 bases map to TRBD1. Unmatched junction bases numbered 4, after V lost 2 bases and J lost 4 bases. CDR3 length: 15 residues. CDR1 is SGHRS and CDR2 is YFSETQ in the germline V gene. CDR3 bases: TGCGCCAGCAGCTTACAGACAGGGGATAATGAAAAACTGTTTTTT. This codes for CASSLQTGDNEKLFF.

This chain links TRBV3-1 with TRBJ2-4; D ambiguous. CDR3 length: 15 amino acids. Germline CDR1 is LGHDT and CDR2 is YNNKEL (reference sequence). With 3 bases removed from V and 0 bases from J, the gap between germline ends came to 9 bases. The CDR3 DNA reads as TGTGCCAGCAGCCATGCGGTTATAGCCAAAAACATTCAGTACTTC. It encodes CASSHAVIAKNIQYF.

This clonotype turned up a few times. This sequence joins TRBV5-4 and TRBJ1-4, with D unclear. CDR3 length equals 14 residues. Germline assignment: CDR1 SGHNT and CDR2 YYREEE (reference sequence). V lost 1 base and J lost 4, with 8 bases in between. The CDR3 loop is CASSLRGINEKLFF. CDR3 sequence (DNA): TGTGCCAGCAGCTTGCGAGGGATTAATGAAAAACTGTTTTTT.

This rearrangement joins TRBV29-1 to TRBJ2-7; TRBD1 matches 9 bases. This CDR3 is built from 12 residues. Looked up from germline, CDR1 is SQVTM and CDR2 is ANQGSEA. V trimming: 7 bases; J trimming: 3 bases; junction bases outside the gene matches: 4. CDR3 coding DNA: TGCAGCGCCGGACAGGGGATCTACGAGCAGTACGTC. Residues: CSAGQGIYEQYV.

The CDR3 DNA sequence: TGTGCCAGCAGTTACGCAGGGTTGAGGGCCAAAAACATTCAGTACTTC. It yields the protein CASSYAGLRAKNIQYF. The chain employs TRBV6-2 or TRBV6-3 and TRBJ2-4; TRBD1 might be the D (5 bases). This CDR3 region has 16 residues. From germline, CDR1 is MNHEY and CDR2 SVGEGT. V shed 2 bases and J shed 1 base, with 12 bases lying between them.

The chain uses TRBV6-6 and TRBJ2-2; no clear D. CDR3 length equals 13 residues. Per the germline V gene, CDR1 is MNHNY and CDR2 is SVGAGI (reference sequence). V lost 5 bases and J 7 bases, leaving 11 bases between the germline ends. CDR3 sequence reads: CASSASLGGELFF. CDR3 sequence (DNA): TGTGCCAGCAGTGCGTCGTTAGGCGGGGAGCTGTTTTTT.

This clonotype showed up just a few times. The chain links TRBV9 to TRBJ2-2; no firm D call. The CDR3 consists of 12 residues. The ends were cut back, 0 bases at V and 7 bases at J, with 4 bases in the middle. The germline CDR1 and CDR2 sequences are SGDLS and YYNGEE. CDR3 protein: CASSVVNGELFF. The CDR3 region has the DNA TGTGCCAGCAGCGTAGTGAACGGGGAGCTGTTTTTT.

The chain couples TRBV29-1 to TRBJ1-4; D not certain. The CDR3 loop spans 11 amino acids. The ends were cut back, 6 bases at V and 7 bases at J, with 9 bases in the middle. CDR1 SQVTM and CDR2 ANQGSEA come from the germline V gene. CDR3 DNA sequence: TGCAGCGTCCGGAGCCGTGAAAAACTGTTTTTT. This sequence encodes CSVRSREKLFF.

The CDR3 loop is CSVDRVGTEAFF. The DNA for the CDR3 is TGCAGCGTTGATCGGGTCGGCACTGAAGCTTTCTTT. The chain couples TRBV29-1 to TRBJ1-1, with D hard to call. This CDR3 spans 12 amino acids. Trimming took off 3 bases at V and 4 bases at J, with 9 bases between the two ends. CDR1 and CDR2 (germline): SQVTM, ANQGSEA.

Many counts were recorded for this clonotype. The V and J genes are TRBV7-2 and TRBJ2-1; weak D call: TRBD1 (6 bases). The CDR3 has 15 residues. Germline CDR1 reads SGHTA; CDR2 reads FQGNSA. V was cut by 5 bases and J by 2 bases, with 13 bases left in between. The CDR3: CASSLKQGAYNEQFF. The CDR3 nucleotides read TGTGCCAGCAGCCTAAAACAGGGAGCCTACAATGAGCAGTTCTTC.

In its sample, this clonotype was seen once. V usage is TRBV25-1 and J usage is TRBJ2-1; maybe TRBD2 (6 bases). Between the trimmed V and J ends, which lost 0 bases and 6 bases, there was a span of 15 bases. This CDR3 contains 16 residues. Per the germline V gene, CDR1 is MGHDK and CDR2 is SYGVNS. The CDR3 DNA sequence: TGTGCCAGCAGTGAATATCAGGGACTCTCCGCCAATGAGCAGTTCTTC. It specifies CASSEYQGLSANEQFF.

This clonotype appeared a few times. The V call is TRBV12-3 or TRBV12-4, the J call TRBJ2-7; D might be TRBD1 (6 bases). V was pared by 5 bases and J by 7 bases, with 12 bases between. This CDR3 is 12 amino acids long. The CDR3 protein is CASSPDSGEQYV. CDR3 nucleotides: TGTGCCAGCAGTCCGGACAGCGGAGAGCAGTACGTC.

This clonotype was counted a few times. The J gene is TRBJ2-7, the V gene TRBV12-3 or TRBV12-4; 9 nucleotides align to TRBD1. The length of the CDR3 is 15 residues. V shed 5 bases and J 2 bases; nucleotides not matched to a gene: 7. CDR3 sequence: CASSELGQGTYEQYF. Written as DNA, the CDR3 is TGTGCCAGCAGTGAACTGGGACAGGGAACCTACGAGCAGTACTTC.

The chain links TRBV11-1 to TRBJ2-4, with 14 bases lining up with TRBD2. The CDR3 runs 19 residues. V trimming: 7 bases; J trimming: 0 bases; junction bases outside the gene matches: 11. The germline gives CDR1 SGHAT, CDR2 FQDESV (reference sequence). The CDR3 loop reads CASTQTSGREEIAKNIQYF. The CDR3 DNA is TGTGCCAGCACCCAGACTAGCGGGAGGGAAGAAATAGCCAAAAACATTCAGTACTTC.

The CDR3 DNA follows: TGTGCCAGCAGCTCGAGACAGAATCAGCCCCAGCATTTT. Translation gives CASSSRQNQPQHF. The chain is built from TRBV7-2 and TRBJ1-5; a possible D gene is TRBD1 (5 bases). The germline V gene encodes CDR1 SGHTA and CDR2 FQGNSA. Trimming left V 4 bases short and J 4 bases short, with 8 bases between. This CDR3 comprises 13 residues.

This clonotype was detected a few times. The CDR3 sequence is CASSSAGSSYEQYF. The CDR3 DNA reads as TGCGCCAGCAGCTCGGCAGGAAGCTCCTACGAGCAGTACTTC. The chain carries TRBV5-1 and TRBJ2-7; D call uncertain. The CDR3 contains 14 residues. The V end was cut by 3 bases, the J end by 0 bases, with 10 bases between. Germline loops: CDR1 SGHRS, CDR2 YFSETQ.

J is TRBJ2-7 and V is TRBV28; the match to TRBD1 covers 8 bases. The V and J ends lost 9 bases and 12 bases, in that order; junction bases with no gene match: 13. The CDR3 runs 12 residues. From germline, CDR1 is MDHEN and CDR2 SYDVKM. The CDR3 loop reads CASLRDRSHPYF. The CDR3 region has the DNA TGTGCCAGTCTTCGGGACAGGTCCCATCCGTACTTC.

This clonotype was picked up a small number of times. This sequence joins TRBV5-1 and TRBJ1-1; D remains unclear. Germline V CDR1 and CDR2: SGHRS, YFSETQ. The CDR3 is 16 amino acids. The V end was cut by 5 bases, the J end by 6 bases, with 23 bases between. CDR3 residues: CASSRNMGLQTSEAFF. The CDR3 nucleotides read TGCGCCAGCAGTAGGAATATGGGGTTACAGACCTCTGAAGCTTTCTTT.

This clonotype was recorded once. The CDR3 bases are TGTGCCAGCAGCTCGGCGGGCGGGAGAGGGTCCTACGAGCAGTACTTC. It specifies CASSSAGGRGSYEQYF. V is TRBV11-2 and J is TRBJ2-7; 7 bases map to TRBD2. This CDR3 contains 16 residues. J gave up 1 base and V 4 bases, and 10 bases lay outside the gene matches. The germline gives CDR1 SGHAT, CDR2 FQNNGV.

A few counts support this clonotype. The V call is TRBV4-2, the J call TRBJ1-2; no firm D call. Germline CDR1 and CDR2: LGHNA and YNFKEQ. The CDR3 consists of 15 residues. V gave up 0 bases and J gave up 2 bases, with 10 bases separating them. The CDR3 sequence: CASSQDSFQNYGYTF. In DNA, the CDR3 is TGTGCCAGCAGCCAAGATTCCTTCCAGAACTATGGCTACACCTTC.

This clonotype was recorded at least ten times. V is TRBV20-1 and J is TRBJ2-1; 9 bases line up with TRBD1. V gave up 1 base and J gave up 6 bases; unmatched junction bases: 10. Germline CDR1 reads DFQATT; CDR2 reads SNEGSKA (reference sequence). The CDR3 is 16 residues long. CDR3 nucleotides: TGCAGTGCTAGAGTTACGACCGGGACAGGGCTCAATGAGCAGTTCTTC. It encodes CSARVTTGTGLNEQFF.

This CDR3 reads CASSFRARQFF. CDR3 nucleotides: TGTGCCAGCAGTTTCAGGGCCCGACAGTTCTTC. V is TRBV12-3 or TRBV12-4 and J is TRBJ2-1; D may be TRBD1 (5 bases). V was cut by 3 bases and J by 13 bases, with 10 bases left in between. CDR3 length: 11 residues.

This clonotype occurred a few times. The chain couples TRBV24-1 to TRBJ1-1; possibly TRBD1 for D (6 bases). The V end was cut by 4 bases, the J end by 8 bases, with 10 bases between. Germline V lookup: CDR1 KGHDR, CDR2 SFDVKD. CDR3 length: 12 amino acids. The CDR3 sequence: CATSDMDREAFF. The CDR3 DNA is TGTGCCACCAGTGACATGGACAGAGAAGCTTTCTTT.

The chain carries TRBV4-2 and TRBJ1-1; D may be TRBD1 (6 bases). Germline lookup yields CDR1 LGHNA and CDR2 YNFKEQ. Trimming pared 7 bases from V and 2 bases from J, leaving 17 bases between. The CDR3 extends over 15 amino acids. This CDR3 is CASKPSEGHNTEAFF. DNA for the CDR3: TGTGCCAGCAAACCATCGGAGGGACACAACACTGAAGCTTTCTTT.

This clonotype was counted only a few times. The V and J genes are TRBV27 and TRBJ2-3; D is unresolved. With 4 bases removed from V and 4 bases from J, the gap between germline ends came to 15 bases. Germline V lookup: CDR1 MNHEY, CDR2 SMNVEV (reference sequence). This CDR3 is 15 amino acids long. CDR3 in amino acids: CASSWAGWVADTQYF. CDR3 in DNA: TGTGCCAGCAGTTGGGCCGGGTGGGTGGCAGATACGCAGTATTTT.